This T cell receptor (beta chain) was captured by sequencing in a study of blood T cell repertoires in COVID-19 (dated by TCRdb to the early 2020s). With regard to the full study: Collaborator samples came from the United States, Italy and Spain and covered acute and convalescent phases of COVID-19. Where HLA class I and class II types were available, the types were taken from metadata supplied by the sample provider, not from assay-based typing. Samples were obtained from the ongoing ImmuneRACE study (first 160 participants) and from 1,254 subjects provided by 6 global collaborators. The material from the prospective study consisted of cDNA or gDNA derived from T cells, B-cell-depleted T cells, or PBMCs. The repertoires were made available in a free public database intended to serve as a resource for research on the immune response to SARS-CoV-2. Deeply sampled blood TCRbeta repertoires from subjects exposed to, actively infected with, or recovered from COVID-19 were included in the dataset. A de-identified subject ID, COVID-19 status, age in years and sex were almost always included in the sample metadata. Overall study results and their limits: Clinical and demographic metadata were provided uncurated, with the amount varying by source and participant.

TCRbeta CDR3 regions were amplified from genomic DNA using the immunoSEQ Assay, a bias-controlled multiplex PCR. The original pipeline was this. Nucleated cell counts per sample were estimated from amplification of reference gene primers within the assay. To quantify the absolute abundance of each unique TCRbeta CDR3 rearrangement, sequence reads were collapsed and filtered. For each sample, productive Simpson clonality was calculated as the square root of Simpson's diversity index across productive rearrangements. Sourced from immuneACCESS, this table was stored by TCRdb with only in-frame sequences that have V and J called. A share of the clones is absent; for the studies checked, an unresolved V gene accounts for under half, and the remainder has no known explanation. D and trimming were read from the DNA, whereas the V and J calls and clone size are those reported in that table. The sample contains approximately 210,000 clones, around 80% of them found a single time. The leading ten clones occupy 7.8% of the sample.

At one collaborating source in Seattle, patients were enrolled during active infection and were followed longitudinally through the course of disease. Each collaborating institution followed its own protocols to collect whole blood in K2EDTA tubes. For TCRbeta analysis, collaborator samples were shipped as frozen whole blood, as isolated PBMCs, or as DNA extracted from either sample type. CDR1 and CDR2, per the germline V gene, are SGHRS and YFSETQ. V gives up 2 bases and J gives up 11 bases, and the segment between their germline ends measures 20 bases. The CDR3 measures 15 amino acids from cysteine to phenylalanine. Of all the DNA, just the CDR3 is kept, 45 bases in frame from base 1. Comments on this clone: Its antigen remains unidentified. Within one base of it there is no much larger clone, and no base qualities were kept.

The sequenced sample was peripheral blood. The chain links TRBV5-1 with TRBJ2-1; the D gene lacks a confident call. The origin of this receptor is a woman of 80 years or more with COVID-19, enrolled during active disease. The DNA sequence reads TGCGCCAGCAGCTTATCCGAATCGCGGCAAGAGAAGCAGTTCTTC. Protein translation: CASSLSESRQEKQFF.